The rows below give T cell receptor beta chains drawn from one sample of a study of T cell responses to AZD1222 COVID-19 vaccine. The protocol was immunoSEQ multiplex PCR, while the TCRdb copy is restricted to in-frame clones and leaves out a portion. The sample has about 160,000 clones; around 89% are singletons. The sample in question was peripheral blood, obtained 28 days after the second AZD1222 dose. The receptors derive from an adult who received the AZD1222 COVID-19 vaccine. CDR3s include the opening cysteine and the closing phenylalanine or tryptophan. Each record gives: clone size, J gene, D gene, V gene, CDR3 protein, CDR3 DNA. The D gene is left open where the match is weak. Clone sizes are given selectively: once, few, many, or a class where the clone is expanded.

>-|TRBJ1-2|-|TRBV30
CAWSVNRYYGYTF
TGTGCCTGGAGTGTTAACAGATACTATGGCTACACCTTC
>-|TRBJ2-6|-|TRBV19
CASRVQNSGANVLTF
TGTGCCAGTAGGGTACAAAACTCTGGGGCCAACGTCCTGACTTTC
>few|TRBJ2-7|-|TRBV15
CATSRDRKGDEQYF
TGTGCCACCAGCAGGGACAGAAAGGGGGACGAGCAGTACTTC
>-|TRBJ1-5|TRBD1|TRBV30
CAWSPDREDQPQHF
TGTGCCTGGAGTCCGGACAGGGAAGATCAGCCCCAGCATTTT
>-|TRBJ2-4|-|TRBV20-1
CSAWANIQYF
TGCAGTGCATGGGCGAACATTCAGTACTTC
>-|TRBJ1-5|-|TRBV12-3/TRBV12-4
CASRGQGPQPQHF
TGTGCCAGCAGGGGCCAGGGTCCACAGCCCCAGCATTTT
>-|TRBJ2-7|-|TRBV11-3
CASSSERHEQYF
TGTGCCAGCAGCTCGGAGCGACACGAGCAGTACTTC
>-|TRBJ1-2|-|TRBV18
CASSPQRATNYGYTF
TGTGCCAGCTCACCACAACGGGCAACTAACTATGGCTACACCTTC
>-|TRBJ2-1|-|TRBV3-1/TRBV3-2
CASSQLVNEQFF
TGTGCCAGCAGCCAACTGGTCAATGAGCAGTTCTTC
>-|TRBJ1-4|-|TRBV7-9
CASSLDQIRGEKLFF
TGTGCCAGCAGCTTAGACCAGATCCGGGGGGAAAAACTGTTTTTT
>-|TRBJ1-1|-|TRBV7-3
CASSLKGDRTEAFF
TGTGCCAGCAGCCTAAAGGGGGATAGGACTGAAGCTTTCTTT
>few|TRBJ1-1|-|TRBV4-1
CASSQDWGEHVEAFF
TGCGCCAGCAGCCAAGATTGGGGGGAACATGTTGAAGCTTTCTTT
>-|TRBJ2-3|TRBD2|TRBV6-4
CASSVAGGADTQYF
TGTGCCAGCAGCGTAGCGGGGGGGGCAGATACGCAGTATTTT
>few|TRBJ1-1|-|TRBV29-1
CSAAPGWGMNTEAFF
TGCAGCGCTGCCCCCGGGTGGGGCATGAACACTGAAGCTTTCTTT
>-|TRBJ2-7|-|TRBV6-2/TRBV6-3
CASSSLVVVAYEQYF
TGTGCCAGCAGTAGCCTCGTGGTCGTAGCCTACGAGCAGTACTTC
>-|TRBJ2-2|-|TRBV27
CASSLSGTTYNTGELFF
TGTGCCAGCAGTTTATCCGGGACCACCTACAACACCGGGGAGCTGTTTTTT
>once|TRBJ1-2|-|TRBV3-1/TRBV3-2
CASSPGLPQFYGYTF
TGTGCCAGCAGCCCCGGTCTTCCCCAATTCTATGGCTACACCTTC
>-|TRBJ1-6|-|TRBV19
CASSMKDRNNSPLHF
TGTGCCAGTAGTATGAAGGACAGAAATAATTCACCCCTCCACTTT
>-|TRBJ2-6|TRBD1|TRBV3-1/TRBV3-2
CASSQRTGHSGANVLTF
TGTGCCAGCAGCCAGCGGACAGGCCACTCTGGGGCCAACGTCCTGACTTTC
>-|TRBJ2-5|-|TRBV2
CASSDRRRETQYF
TGTGCCAGCAGTGATAGGAGGCGGGAGACCCAGTACTTC
>-|TRBJ1-2|-|TRBV18
CASSPPGLRLNYGYTF
TGTGCCAGCTCACCACCGGGACTCAGGCTTAACTATGGCTACACCTTC
>-|TRBJ1-3|-|TRBV4-1
CASSQDYPGVQNTIYF
TGCGCCAGCAGCCAAGATTATCCAGGGGTCCAAAACACCATATATTTT
>-|TRBJ1-1|-|TRBV19
CASTLGGNTEAFF
TGTGCCAGTACCCTCGGTGGGAACACTGAAGCTTTCTTT
>-|TRBJ1-1|-|TRBV4-2
CASSQTGPGAEAFF
TGTGCCAGCAGCCAAACTGGGCCCGGGGCTGAAGCTTTCTTT
>-|TRBJ1-2|-|TRBV6-5
CASSSLRRDYGYTF
TGTGCCAGCAGCTCCCTTAGGCGGGACTATGGCTACACCTTC
>once|TRBJ2-7|-|TRBV7-9
CASSLEPRGPTSYEQYF
TGTGCCAGCAGCTTAGAACCGCGGGGGCCGACCTCCTACGAGCAGTACTTC
>once|TRBJ1-2|-|TRBV4-2
CASSQEVGGRNGYTF
TGTGCCAGCAGCCAAGAGGTCGGGGGAAGAAATGGCTACACCTTC
>-|TRBJ1-1|-|TRBV3-1/TRBV3-2
CASSPLTAMNTEAFF
TGTGCCAGCAGCCCCCTGACAGCCATGAACACTGAAGCTTTCTTT
>-|TRBJ1-1|-|TRBV6-5
CASSYEQGEAFF
TGTGCCAGCAGTTACGAACAGGGTGAAGCTTTCTTT
>-|TRBJ2-2|TRBD2|TRBV10-2
CASSGASGVTGELFF
TGCGCCAGCAGTGGGGCTAGCGGGGTCACCGGGGAGCTGTTTTTT
>-|TRBJ1-5|TRBD1|TRBV27
CASSTGVYGQPQHF
TGTGCCAGCAGCACAGGGGTTTATGGTCAGCCCCAGCATTTT
>-|TRBJ2-4|-|TRBV2
CASLVDYQNIQYF
TGTGCCAGCTTGGTAGACTACCAAAACATTCAGTACTTC
>-|TRBJ2-1|-|TRBV21-1
CASSKGDPGGNEQFF
TGTGCCAGCAGCAAGGGGGATCCCGGGGGCAATGAGCAGTTCTTC
>-|TRBJ2-5|-|TRBV5-1
CASSLSGNQETQYF
TGCGCCAGCAGCTTGTCCGGGAACCAAGAGACCCAGTACTTC
>-|TRBJ1-5|TRBD1|TRBV30
CAWSVGQGSNQPQHF
TGTGCCTGGAGTGTTGGACAGGGTAGCAATCAGCCCCAGCATTTT
>-|TRBJ1-1|-|TRBV20-1
CSAIPGEAFF
TGCAGTGCCATTCCCGGTGAAGCTTTCTTT
>-|TRBJ2-6|-|TRBV4-1
CASSQDLGSSGANVLTF
TGCGCCAGCAGCCAAGATCTGGGCAGTTCTGGGGCCAACGTCCTGACTTTC
>-|TRBJ2-1|-|TRBV25-1
CASSEVGSEQFF
TGTGCCAGCAGTGAAGTAGGGAGCGAGCAGTTCTTC
>-|TRBJ2-1|-|TRBV5-1
CASSLREFGGQGNEQFF
TGCGCCAGCAGTCTCCGCGAGTTTGGGGGTCAAGGCAATGAGCAGTTCTTC
>-|TRBJ1-6|-|TRBV5-1
CASSLGEQKSNSPLHF
TGCGCCAGCAGCTTGGGGGAACAGAAATCAAATTCACCCCTCCACTTT
>-|TRBJ1-1|-|TRBV4-1
CASSHKQQNTEAFF
TGCGCCAGCAGCCATAAGCAGCAGAACACTGAAGCTTTCTTT
>-|TRBJ1-1|TRBD1|TRBV29-1
CSVADRGITEAFF
TGCAGCGTGGCGGACAGGGGGATCACTGAAGCTTTCTTT
>-|TRBJ1-2|TRBD1|TRBV5-5
CASSLGAGTVAYGYTF
TGTGCCAGCAGCTTGGGAGCGGGGACAGTGGCCTATGGCTACACCTTC
>-|TRBJ1-5|TRBD1|TRBV18
CASSPQGQRNQPQHF
TGTGCCAGCTCACCCCAGGGACAGCGCAATCAGCCCCAGCATTTT
>-|TRBJ2-1|TRBD2|TRBV6-6
CASSRRTSGEVDEQFF
TGTGCCAGCAGTCGACGGACTAGCGGGGAAGTCGATGAGCAGTTCTTC